A selection of T cell receptor beta chains follows, all from one sample in a study of T cell repertoires in cytomegalovirus infection. One entry per CDR3 protein, called by TCRdb with MiXCR from the reads. The sample lists 310,000 or so distinct CDR3 sequences, about 8.8% occurring once. The sequencing sample was made of PBMCs. The receptors derive from a human donor in good health (CMV status not recorded). Some clones in this sample may be carry-over from other donors' samples. The CDR3 runs from the conserved cysteine through the conserved F or W. The D gene is left open where the match is weak. Clone size is given for some rows only: seen once, a few or many times, or a class if the clone is expanded.

abundance	v_gene	d_gene	j_gene	CDR3aa	CDR3nt
many	TRBV7-9	TRBD1	TRBJ1-1	CASSSPRGVNTEAFF	TGTGCCAGCAGCTCCCCCAGGGGGGTGAACACTGAAGCTTTCTTT
.	TRBV29-1	.	TRBJ1-5	CSYSDSNQPQHF	TGCAGTTACTCAGATAGCAATCAGCCCCAGCATTTT
many	TRBV7-9	TRBD1	TRBJ1-5	CASSAIATGGSNQPQHF	TGTGCCAGCAGCGCTATCGCGACAGGGGGAAGCAATCAGCCCCAGCATTTT
many	TRBV25-1	TRBD1	TRBJ2-1	CASDSGQLIADEQFF	TGTGCCAGCGATTCGGGACAGTTAATCGCCGATGAGCAGTTCTTC
many	TRBV7-2	.	TRBJ2-3	CASSPQGSRTDTQYF	TGTGCCAGCAGTCCACAGGGTTCCCGCACAGATACGCAGTATTTT
many	TRBV7-3	TRBD2	TRBJ2-1	CASSPPSGGFDEQFF	TGTGCCAGCAGCCCGCCTAGCGGGGGGTTCGATGAGCAGTTCTTC
few	TRBV28	.	TRBJ1-4	CASSLEGSVWEKLFF	TGTGCCAGCAGTTTAGAAGGATCCGTATGGGAAAAACTGTTTTTT
few	TRBV5-1	TRBD1	TRBJ2-1	CASSSTGVGEQFF	TGCGCCAGCAGCTCCACAGGGGTGGGTGAGCAGTTCTTC
many	TRBV20-1	TRBD2	TRBJ2-1	CSAKGLLLGEQFF	TGCAGTGCTAAGGGACTACTTTTGGGTGAGCAGTTCTTC
many	TRBV6-6	TRBD1	TRBJ1-5	CASNFGQGRGNQPQHF	TGTGCCAGCAACTTTGGACAGGGCCGAGGCAATCAGCCCCAGCATTTT
few	TRBV29-1	TRBD2	TRBJ2-2	CSGAGTSKNTGELFF	TGCAGCGGTGCCGGGACTAGCAAGAACACCGGGGAGCTGTTTTTT
many	TRBV2	TRBD1	TRBJ1-6	CASRVGQGKPKRLSPLHF	TGTGCCAGCAGAGTGGGACAGGGCAAGCCTAAAAGGTTGTCCCCCCTCCACTTT
.	TRBV7-2	.	TRBJ2-3	CASSLVRTDNFLDPSTDTQYF	TGTGCCAGCAGCTTAGTCCGGACAGACAACTTTTTAGATCCTAGCACAGATACGCAGTATTTT